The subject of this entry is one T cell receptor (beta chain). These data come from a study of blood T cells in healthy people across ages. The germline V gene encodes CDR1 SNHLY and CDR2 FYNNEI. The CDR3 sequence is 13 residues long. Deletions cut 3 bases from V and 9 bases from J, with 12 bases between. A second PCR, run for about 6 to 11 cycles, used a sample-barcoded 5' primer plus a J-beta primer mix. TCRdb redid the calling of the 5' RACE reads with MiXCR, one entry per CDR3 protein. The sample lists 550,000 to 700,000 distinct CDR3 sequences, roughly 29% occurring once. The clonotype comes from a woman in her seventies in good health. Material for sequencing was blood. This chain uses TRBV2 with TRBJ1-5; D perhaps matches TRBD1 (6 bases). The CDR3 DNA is TGTGCCAGCAGTGACGATGAGGACAGGCCCCAGCATTTT. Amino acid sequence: CASSDDEDRPQHF.